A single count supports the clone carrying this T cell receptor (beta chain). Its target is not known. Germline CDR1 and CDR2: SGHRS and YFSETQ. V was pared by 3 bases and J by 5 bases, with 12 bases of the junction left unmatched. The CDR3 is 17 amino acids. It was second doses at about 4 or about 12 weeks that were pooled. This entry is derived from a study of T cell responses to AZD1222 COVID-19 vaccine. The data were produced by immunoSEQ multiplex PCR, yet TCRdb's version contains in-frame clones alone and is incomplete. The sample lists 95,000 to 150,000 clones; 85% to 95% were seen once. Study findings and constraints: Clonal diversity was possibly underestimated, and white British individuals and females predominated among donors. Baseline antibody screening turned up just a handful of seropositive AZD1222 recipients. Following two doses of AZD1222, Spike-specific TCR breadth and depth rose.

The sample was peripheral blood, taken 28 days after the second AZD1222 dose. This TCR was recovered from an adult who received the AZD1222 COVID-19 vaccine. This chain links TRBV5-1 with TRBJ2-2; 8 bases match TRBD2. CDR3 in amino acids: CASSWRTSGGRTGELFF. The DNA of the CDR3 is TGCGCCAGCAGCTGGCGAACGAGCGGGGGAAGGACCGGGGAGCTGTTTTTT. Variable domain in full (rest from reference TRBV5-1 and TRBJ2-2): KAGVTQTPRYLIKTRGQQVTLSCSPISGHRSVSWYQQTPGQGLQFLFEYFSETQRNKGNFPGRFSGRQFSNSRSEMNVSTLELGDSALYLCASSWRTSGGRTGELFFGEGSRLTVL.